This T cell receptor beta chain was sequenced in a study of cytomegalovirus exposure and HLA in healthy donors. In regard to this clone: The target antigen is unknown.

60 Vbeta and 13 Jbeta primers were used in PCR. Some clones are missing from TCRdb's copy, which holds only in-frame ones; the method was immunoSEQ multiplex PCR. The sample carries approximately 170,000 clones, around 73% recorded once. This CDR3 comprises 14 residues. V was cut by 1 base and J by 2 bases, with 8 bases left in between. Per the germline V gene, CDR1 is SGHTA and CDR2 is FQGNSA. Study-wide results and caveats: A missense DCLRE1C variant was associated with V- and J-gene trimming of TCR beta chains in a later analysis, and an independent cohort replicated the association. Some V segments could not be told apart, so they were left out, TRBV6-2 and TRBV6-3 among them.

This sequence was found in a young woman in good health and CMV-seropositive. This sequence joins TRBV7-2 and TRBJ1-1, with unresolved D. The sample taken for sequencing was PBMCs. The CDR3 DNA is TGTGCCAGCAGCTTAGTAGGTAGCAACACTGAAGCTTTCTTT. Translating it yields CASSLVGSNTEAFF.